Listed below are T cell receptor beta chains from one sample, sequenced in a study of Ad26.COV2.S vaccination and SARS-CoV-2 variants. Produced via immunoSEQ multiplex PCR; TCRdb's table is partial and in-frame only. The data contain about 410,000 clones, roughly 90% of them singletons. The source was peripheral blood, collected in a trial of Ad26.COV2.S vaccine versus placebo. These receptors all come from a person between 18 and 65 years old who received the Ad26.COV2.S COVID-19 vaccine or a placebo. Both conserved end residues are part of each CDR3. Fields, in order: V gene, clone size, CDR3 protein. Some rows have no size entry. The others give once, few or many, or a class for an expanded clone.

V gene: TRBV7-6; clone size: .; CDR3 protein: CASSLGQEPGEQYF
V gene: TRBV9; clone size: .; CDR3 protein: CASSVGSTINYGYTF
V gene: TRBV7-6; clone size: .; CDR3 protein: CASSLGQGQETQYF
V gene: TRBV11-2; clone size: .; CDR3 protein: CASSLGSNRNYGYTF
V gene: TRBV7-9; clone size: .; CDR3 protein: CASSLGVRTGRLDQETQYF
V gene: TRBV29-1; clone size: .; CDR3 protein: CSVEQIGTDTQYF
V gene: TRBV3-1/TRBV3-2; clone size: .; CDR3 protein: CASSQGGASMVEQYF
V gene: TRBV2; clone size: .; CDR3 protein: CATTTGLQTSTDTQYF
V gene: TRBV6-6; clone size: .; CDR3 protein: CASSYPSQGSNQPQHF
V gene: TRBV18; clone size: .; CDR3 protein: CASHQERLGPQHF
V gene: TRBV7-2; clone size: few; CDR3 protein: CASSWEENTEAFF
V gene: TRBV27; clone size: .; CDR3 protein: CASSQRQGGIYEQYF
V gene: TRBV5-1; clone size: .; CDR3 protein: CASSSRRAPYGYTF
V gene: TRBV4-3; clone size: .; CDR3 protein: CASSQSGTPAYNEQFF
V gene: TRBV19; clone size: .; CDR3 protein: CASRRGELYNSPLHF
V gene: TRBV2; clone size: .; CDR3 protein: CASMGGSTNEKLFF
V gene: TRBV19; clone size: once; CDR3 protein: CASSRAGGVQETQYF
V gene: TRBV20-1; clone size: .; CDR3 protein: CSASSTQNTEAFF
V gene: TRBV10-3; clone size: .; CDR3 protein: CAISAGQGNYGYTF
V gene: TRBV6-5; clone size: once; CDR3 protein: CASSYSARVSYGYTF
V gene: TRBV7-9; clone size: .; CDR3 protein: CASSAGVGTEAFF
V gene: TRBV2; clone size: once; CDR3 protein: CASSLTDSSNSPLHF
V gene: TRBV5-1; clone size: once; CDR3 protein: CASSPLAGSYNEQFF
V gene: TRBV4-3; clone size: .; CDR3 protein: CASSQDRRGSGELFF
V gene: TRBV5-1; clone size: .; CDR3 protein: CASSLSGYNTDTQYF
V gene: TRBV10-1; clone size: .; CDR3 protein: CASSESSVGELFF
V gene: TRBV7-9; clone size: .; CDR3 protein: CASSSDGPTYGYTF
V gene: TRBV7-2; clone size: .; CDR3 protein: CASSQWGVGQNTEAFF
V gene: TRBV7-6; clone size: .; CDR3 protein: CASSATGSSGVAKNIQYF
V gene: TRBV10-1; clone size: .; CDR3 protein: CASRPGSGNTIYF
V gene: TRBV30; clone size: .; CDR3 protein: CAWSVGSQFLAAQHF
V gene: TRBV30; clone size: few; CDR3 protein: CAYGQGAYGANVLTF
V gene: TRBV7-9; clone size: .; CDR3 protein: CASSLWSGRANTGELFF
V gene: TRBV6-5; clone size: .; CDR3 protein: CASRDSASEQYF
V gene: TRBV29-1; clone size: .; CDR3 protein: CSVETGTSIDTQYF
V gene: TRBV6-2/TRBV6-3; clone size: once; CDR3 protein: CASSYKVDAYEQYF
V gene: TRBV6-2/TRBV6-3; clone size: .; CDR3 protein: CASSYGQGAGYGYTF
V gene: TRBV19; clone size: .; CDR3 protein: CASSISPLTDTQYF
V gene: TRBV27; clone size: .; CDR3 protein: CASSPYPGRYTNQPQHF